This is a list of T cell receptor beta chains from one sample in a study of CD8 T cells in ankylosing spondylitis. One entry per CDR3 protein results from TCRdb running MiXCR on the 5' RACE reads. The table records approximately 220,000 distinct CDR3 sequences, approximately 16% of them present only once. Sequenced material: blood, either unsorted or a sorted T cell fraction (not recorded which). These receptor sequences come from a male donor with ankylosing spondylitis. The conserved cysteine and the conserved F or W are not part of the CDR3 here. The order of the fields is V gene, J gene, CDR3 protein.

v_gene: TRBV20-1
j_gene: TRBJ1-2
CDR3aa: SARSGANYGYT

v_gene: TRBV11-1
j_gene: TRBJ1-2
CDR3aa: ASSLAPGPNYGYT

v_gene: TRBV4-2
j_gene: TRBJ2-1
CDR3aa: ASSQEASGGDEQF

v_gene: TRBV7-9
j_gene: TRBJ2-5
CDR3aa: ASTQDNQETQY

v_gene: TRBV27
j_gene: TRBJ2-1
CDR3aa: ASGPDWHNEQF

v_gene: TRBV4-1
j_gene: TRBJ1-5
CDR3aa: ASSQWVSNQPQH

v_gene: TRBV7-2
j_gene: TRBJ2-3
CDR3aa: ASSGALLDTQY

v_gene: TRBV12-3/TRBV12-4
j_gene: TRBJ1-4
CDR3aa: ASSVQGALNEKLF

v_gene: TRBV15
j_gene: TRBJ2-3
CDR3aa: ATSRVVGEGTDTQY

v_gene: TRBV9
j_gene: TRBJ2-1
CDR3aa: ASSVGPIPAGGPLEQF

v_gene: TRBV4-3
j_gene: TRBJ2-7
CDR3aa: ASSQDIGLAKYEQY

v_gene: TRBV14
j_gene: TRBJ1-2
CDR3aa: ASSPGFGVYGYT

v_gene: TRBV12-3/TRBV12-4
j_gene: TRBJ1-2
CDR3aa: ASSQGAYGYT

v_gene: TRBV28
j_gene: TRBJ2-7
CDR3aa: ASSARLGPSGRYAEQY

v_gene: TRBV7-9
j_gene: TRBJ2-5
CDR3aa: ASSFIPSGGQETQY

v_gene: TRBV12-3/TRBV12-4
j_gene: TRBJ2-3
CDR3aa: ASSSFGTQY

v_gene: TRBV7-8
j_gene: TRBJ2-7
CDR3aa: ASSLLRDRGVPG

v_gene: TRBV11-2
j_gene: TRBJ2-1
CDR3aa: ASTPGDSYNEQF

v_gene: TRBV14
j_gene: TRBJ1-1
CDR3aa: ASSQDLNRLGDTEAF

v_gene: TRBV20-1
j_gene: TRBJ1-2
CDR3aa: SAREEGDYGYT

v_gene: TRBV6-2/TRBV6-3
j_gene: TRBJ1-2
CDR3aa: ASSYSPTQPYGYT

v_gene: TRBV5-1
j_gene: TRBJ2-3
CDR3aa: ASSLAGPSPRTDTQY

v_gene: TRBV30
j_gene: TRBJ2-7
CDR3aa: AWIAVNSYEQY

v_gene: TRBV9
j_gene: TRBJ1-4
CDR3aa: ASSVGQGVREKLF

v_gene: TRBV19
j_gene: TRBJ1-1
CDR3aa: ASSPGGGYGAF

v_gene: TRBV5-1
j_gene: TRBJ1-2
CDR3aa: ASSLFWEDNGYT

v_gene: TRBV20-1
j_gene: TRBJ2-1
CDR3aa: SARVGGKNEQF

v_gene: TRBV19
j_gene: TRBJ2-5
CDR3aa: ASSWGAEETQY

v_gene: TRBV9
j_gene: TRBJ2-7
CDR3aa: ASSTGQGYEQY

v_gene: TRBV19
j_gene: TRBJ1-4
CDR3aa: ASSISGSWGEKLF

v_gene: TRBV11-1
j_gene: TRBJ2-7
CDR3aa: ASTRQGHNEQY

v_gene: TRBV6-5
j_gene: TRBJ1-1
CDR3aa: ASSYSSETMNTEAF

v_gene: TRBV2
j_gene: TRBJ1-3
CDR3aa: ASNLDRSSGNTIY

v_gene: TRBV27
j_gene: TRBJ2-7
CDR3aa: ASSLTGPTEQY

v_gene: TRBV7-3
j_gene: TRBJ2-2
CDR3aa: ASSPRRMGENTGELF